Below, one T cell receptor beta chain is given with its context. Construction of the TCR beta libraries employed iRepertoire HTBI primers in conjunction with Arm-PCR of CDR3 regions. TCRdb ran MiXCR on the multiplex PCR reads and lists one entry per CDR3 protein. Altogether just over 600,000 distinct CDR3 sequences are present, around 15% being singletons, with the ten largest covering 15% to 20%. Time point: newly diagnosed GD, antithyroid drugs for less than 3 months. From PBMCs, RNA was extracted and then used to make the TCR library. This CDR3 comprises 14 residues. From germline, CDR1 is WSHSY and CDR2 SAAADI. The V and J ends lost 6 bases and 0 bases, in that order; junction bases with no gene match: 5. The data stem from a study of regulatory T cells in long-lasting Graves disease. A further study also used this sample, focusing on T cells in Graves' hyperthyroidism and ophthalmopathy.

The TCR comes from a woman aged 30 to 39 with Graves disease. The sample consisted of peripheral blood mononuclear cells (PBMCs), taken at new diagnosis, from a patient treated with antithyroid drugs. The V gene is TRBV10-2, the J gene TRBJ2-7; 7 positions match TRBD1. The CDR3 nucleotides are TGCGCCAGCAGCCGACCAGGGGGCTCCTACGAGCAGTACTTC. Protein sequence: CASSRPGGSYEQYF.